Listed below are T cell receptor beta chains from one sample, sequenced in a study of vaccination and CD4 T cells after COVID-19. TCRdb re-called the PCR reads with MiXCR, one entry per CDR3 protein. The sample carries under 30,000 distinct CDR3 sequences, under 40% recorded once. Antigens for these TCRs are unknown. Sequencing used CD4+ T cells from blood, cultured in vitro, obtained about 7 months after SARS-CoV-2 vaccination. All receptors come from a human donor who had recovered from COVID-19. CDR3s include the opening cysteine and the closing phenylalanine or tryptophan. The order of the fields is J gene, V gene, clone size, D gene, CDR3 DNA, CDR3 protein. D genes are given only for firm matches. Where a row states a size, it is once, few, many or the class of an expanded clone; other rows omit it.

>TRBJ2-3|TRBV6-1|few|.
TGTGCCAGCAGTGCACTAGGCATAACAGATACGCAGTATTTT
CASSALGITDTQYF
>TRBJ2-3|TRBV6-1|few|.
TGTGCCAGCAGTGAAGGGATGCCAGATACGCAGTATTTT
CASSEGMPDTQYF
>TRBJ2-2|TRBV6-5|.|TRBD1
TGTGCCAGCAGTTACTCTGACAGGGGTCCCACCGGGGAGCTGTTTTTT
CASSYSDRGPTGELFF
>TRBJ1-1|TRBV30|.|.
TGTGCCCACCGGAGGGTAGGGACTGAAGCTTTCTTT
CAHRRVGTEAFF
>TRBJ2-3|TRBV28|.|.
TGTGCCAGCAGTCCCCCGAGCACAGATACGCAGTATTTT
CASSPPSTDTQYF
>TRBJ2-7|TRBV7-2|.|TRBD2
TGTGCCAGCAGCCCCGCGGGGACTAGCGGCTCCTACGAGCAGTACTTC
CASSPAGTSGSYEQYF
>TRBJ2-7|TRBV7-9|.|TRBD2
TGTGCCAGCAGCCCTACGGGCGGGAGGGCCTTATACGAGCAGTACTTC
CASSPTGGRALYEQYF
>TRBJ1-5|TRBV20-1|few|TRBD1
TGCAGTGCTAGAGGAATGGGACAGCCCGAGCGGCCCCAGCATTTT
CSARGMGQPERPQHF
>TRBJ2-1|TRBV7-3|.|.
TGTGCCAGCGGAATGCGGGACAGCTCCTACAATGAGCAGTTCTTC
CASGMRDSSYNEQFF
>TRBJ1-1|TRBV28|few|TRBD1
TGTGCCAGCAGTTATCAGGGGGAGAGCACTGAAGCTTTCTTT
CASSYQGESTEAFF
>TRBJ1-5|TRBV28|few|.
TGTGCCAGCAGTTTACTAGCAGGGACTCAGCCCCAGCATTTT
CASSLLAGTQPQHF
>TRBJ2-1|TRBV20-1|.|TRBD2
TGCAGTGCTAGAGATTGGAGACTAGCTGTTAGGACCAGCTCCTACAATGAGCAGTTCTTC
CSARDWRLAVRTSSYNEQFF
>TRBJ2-7|TRBV7-2|.|.
TGTGCCAGCAGCTTTGGAAGTGGGATCTCCTACGAGCAGTACTTC
CASSFGSGISYEQYF
>TRBJ1-6|TRBV27|.|.
TGTGCCAGCACCCTCGGACTGGCGCGTAATTCACCCCTCCACTTT
CASTLGLARNSPLHF
>TRBJ1-3|TRBV15|.|TRBD1
TGTGCCACCAGCAGAGAGACAGGGGGAAACACCATATATTTT
CATSRETGGNTIYF
>TRBJ1-1|TRBV29-1|.|TRBD1
TGCAGCGTTGCTAGACAGGGAAACACTGAAGCTTTCTTT
CSVARQGNTEAFF
>TRBJ1-2|TRBV30|.|.
TGTGCCTGGAGTGGTAAAGGCTATGGCTACACCTTC
CAWSGKGYGYTF